Listed below are T cell receptor beta chains from one sample, sequenced in a study of control samples from healthy donors and cancer patients. Libraries were prepared by immunoSEQ multiplex PCR; TCRdb keeps only in-frame clonotypes and omits some of them. The data contain about 160,000 clones, roughly 94% of them singletons. Material: blood. These receptors were taken from a woman aged 40 to 50 in good health. Both conserved end residues are part of each CDR3. A D gene is named only where the DNA matches it firmly. Not all rows give a size; the values are once, few, many and, for expanded clones, a class.

TRBV7-3	NA	NA	TRBJ1-6	CASTPVSPLHF	TGTGCCAGCACCCCCGTCTCGCCCCTCCACTTT
TRBV27	NA	NA	TRBJ2-1	CASSPPLKEQFF	TGTGCCAGCAGTCCGCCCTTGAAAGAGCAGTTCTTC
TRBV7-2	NA	NA	TRBJ2-7	CASSLAALTYEQYF	TGTGCCAGCAGCTTAGCCGCCTTAACCTACGAGCAGTACTTC
TRBV6-1	NA	once	TRBJ1-1	CASSEVLQGPGKAFF	TGTGCCAGCAGTGAAGTTTTGCAGGGCCCCGGTAAAGCTTTCTTT
TRBV6-4	NA	NA	TRBJ1-5	CASKRTAYSNQPQHF	TGTGCCAGCAAAAGAACCGCCTATAGCAATCAGCCCCAGCATTTT
TRBV9	NA	NA	TRBJ1-1	CASSVGLSTEAFF	TGTGCCAGCAGCGTAGGACTGTCCACTGAAGCTTTCTTT
TRBV7-2	NA	once	TRBJ2-2	CASSWGPWDTGELFF	TGTGCCAGCAGCTGGGGACCGTGGGACACCGGGGAGCTGTTTTTT
TRBV2	NA	NA	TRBJ1-6	CASRTRQSYNSPLHF	TGTGCCAGCAGGACCCGACAGAGCTATAATTCACCCCTCCACTTT
TRBV10-2	TRBD2	NA	TRBJ2-7	CASGVSGRHSYEQYF	TGCGCCAGCGGGGTTAGCGGGAGGCACTCCTACGAGCAGTACTTC
TRBV19	TRBD1	NA	TRBJ1-2	CASSIRTGFYGYTF	TGTGCCAGTAGTATCCGGACAGGCTTCTATGGCTACACCTTC
TRBV4-1	TRBD1	NA	TRBJ1-2	CASSRGQGLDYGYTF	TGCGCCAGCAGCCGGGGACAGGGGCTTGACTATGGCTACACCTTC
TRBV30	NA	NA	TRBJ2-5	CAWSTNLGETQYF	TGTGCCTGGAGTACTAATCTGGGAGAGACCCAGTACTTC
TRBV6-6	NA	NA	TRBJ1-5	CASSRGRFNQPQHF	TGTGCCAGCAGCCGCGGACGGTTCAATCAGCCCCAGCATTTT
TRBV9	NA	NA	TRBJ1-3	CASSPRSGGLSSGNTIYF	TGTGCCAGCAGCCCACGATCGGGGGGCCTTAGCTCTGGAAACACCATATATTTT
TRBV7-8	NA	NA	TRBJ1-6	CASSSRDGNSPLHF	TGTGCCAGCAGCTCCCGGGACGGTAATTCACCCCTCCACTTT